These 9 T cell receptor beta chains were all obtained from the same sample, sequenced in a study of blood T cells in healthy people across ages. A sample-barcoded 5' primer and a J-beta primer mix were used in a second PCR of roughly 7 to 11 cycles. TCRdb recomputed calls from the 5' RACE reads with MiXCR, one row per CDR3 protein. The data show about 690,000 distinct CDR3 sequences, 40% to 45% seen once. The sequencing sample was made of blood. Every receptor here comes from a man at least 80 years old in good health.

The genes are TRBV20-1 and TRBJ2-1, with D possibly called TRBD1 or TRBD2 (5 bases each). In germline, CDR1 is DFQATT, CDR2 SNEGSKA (reference sequence). The CDR3 sequence is 16 residues long. V dropped 0 bases and J dropped 9 bases, with 21 bases sitting between them. The CDR3 region is CSARDRGSPSVTEQFF. CDR3 bases: TGCAGTGCTAGAGATCGGGGCTCCCCTTCAGTCACTGAGCAGTTCTTC.

The rearrangement links TRBV5-1 to TRBJ1-3, with 7 nucleotides matching TRBD1. From germline, CDR1 is SGHRS and CDR2 YFSETQ. The CDR3 length is 14 residues. After removal of 4 bases from V and 1 base from J, the junction contained 2 bases not matched to a gene. The CDR3 loop is CASSVTGSGNTIYF. CDR3 coding DNA: TGCGCCAGCAGCGTGACAGGGTCTGGAAACACCATATATTTT.

This clonotype was recorded a few times. The V and J genes are TRBV27 and TRBJ1-2, with D tentatively TRBD1 (5 bases). Trimming left V 9 bases short and J 2 bases short, with 16 bases between. CDR1 is MNHEY and CDR2 is SMNVEV in the germline V gene (reference sequence). This CDR3 contains 14 residues. The CDR3 bases are TGTGCCAGTGGAAGAGGGGCTAGAAACTATGGCTACACCTTC. Amino acid sequence: CASGRGARNYGYTF.

The chain employs TRBV7-9 and TRBJ1-2, with a weak D call TRBD1 (6 bases). Per germline, CDR1 SEHNR and CDR2 FQNEAQ (reference sequence). This CDR3 spans 13 amino acids. Deletions cut 5 bases from V and 7 bases from J, with 14 bases between. The CDR3 nucleotides read TGTGCCAGCAGCCGCCGCGGGGGCCCTGGCTACACCTTC. It translates to CASSRRGGPGYTF.

The sample holds a few counts of this clonotype. For the CDR3, the DNA is TGTGCCAGCAGTCAGGGAGTTAATACGCAGTATTTT. Translated: CASSQGVNTQYF. The V gene is TRBV7-2, the J gene TRBJ2-3, with D perhaps assigned TRBD1 or TRBD2 (5 bases each). Germline CDR1 is SGHTA and CDR2 is FQGNSA. Trimming took 6 bases from V and 7 from J, leaving 11 bases between them. The CDR3 contains 12 residues.

This chain uses TRBV20-1 with TRBJ2-6, with TRBD1 matching 10 bases. Trimming took 1 base from V and 4 from J; bases not matched to a gene: 4. CDR1 is DFQATT and CDR2 is SNEGSKA in the germline V gene (reference sequence). The CDR3 contains 16 residues. The CDR3 protein is CSARGQGAMGANVLTF. The CDR3 coding sequence is TGCAGTGCTAGAGGACAGGGGGCGATGGGGGCCAACGTCCTGACTTTC.

The V gene is TRBV27, the J gene TRBJ2-5; weak D call: TRBD2 (5 bases). CDR1 and CDR2 from the germline V gene are MNHEY and SMNVEV (reference sequence). This CDR3 contains 14 residues. V lost 8 bases and J 11 bases, leaving 24 bases between the germline ends. In DNA, the CDR3 is TGTGCCAGCCTCGCTAGGATAGACGTCGGGGAGCAGTACTTC. This sequence encodes CASLARIDVGEQYF.

This clonotype was detected many times. V and J are TRBV11-2 and TRBJ1-6; D perhaps matches TRBD1 (6 bases). The CDR3 spans 14 residues. The germline CDR1 and CDR2 sequences are SGHAT and FQNNGV. Trimming took 6 bases from V and 4 from J, leaving 10 bases between them. The CDR3 nucleotides read TGTGCCAGCAGATCGACAGGTTATAATTCACCCCTCCACTTT. This codes for CASRSTGYNSPLHF.

This clonotype was counted between two and nine times. V gene TRBV4-2 combines with J gene TRBJ2-1; 7 positions match TRBD1. Germline V CDR1 and CDR2: LGHNA, YNFKEQ. The CDR3 sequence is 17 residues long. Germline trimming cut 0 bases from V and 0 bases from J; bases unmatched to any gene: 5. CDR3 in amino acids: CASSQDKGALSYNEQFF. The CDR3 bases are TGTGCCAGCAGCCAAGATAAGGGGGCCCTCTCCTACAATGAGCAGTTCTTC.